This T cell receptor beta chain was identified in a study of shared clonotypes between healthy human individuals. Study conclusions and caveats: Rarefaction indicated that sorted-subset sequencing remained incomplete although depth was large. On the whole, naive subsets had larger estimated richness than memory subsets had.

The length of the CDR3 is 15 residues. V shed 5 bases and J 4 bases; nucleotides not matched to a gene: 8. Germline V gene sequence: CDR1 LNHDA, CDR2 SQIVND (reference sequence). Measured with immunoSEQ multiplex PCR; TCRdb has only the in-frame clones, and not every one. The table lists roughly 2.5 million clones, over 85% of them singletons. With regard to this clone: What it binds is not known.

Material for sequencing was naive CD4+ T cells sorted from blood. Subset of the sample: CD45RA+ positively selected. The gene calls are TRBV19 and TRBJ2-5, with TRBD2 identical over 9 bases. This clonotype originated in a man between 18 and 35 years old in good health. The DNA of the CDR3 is TGTGCCAGTAGTCCCGCCGGGACTAGCAGAGAGACCCAGTACTTC. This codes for CASSPAGTSRETQYF.